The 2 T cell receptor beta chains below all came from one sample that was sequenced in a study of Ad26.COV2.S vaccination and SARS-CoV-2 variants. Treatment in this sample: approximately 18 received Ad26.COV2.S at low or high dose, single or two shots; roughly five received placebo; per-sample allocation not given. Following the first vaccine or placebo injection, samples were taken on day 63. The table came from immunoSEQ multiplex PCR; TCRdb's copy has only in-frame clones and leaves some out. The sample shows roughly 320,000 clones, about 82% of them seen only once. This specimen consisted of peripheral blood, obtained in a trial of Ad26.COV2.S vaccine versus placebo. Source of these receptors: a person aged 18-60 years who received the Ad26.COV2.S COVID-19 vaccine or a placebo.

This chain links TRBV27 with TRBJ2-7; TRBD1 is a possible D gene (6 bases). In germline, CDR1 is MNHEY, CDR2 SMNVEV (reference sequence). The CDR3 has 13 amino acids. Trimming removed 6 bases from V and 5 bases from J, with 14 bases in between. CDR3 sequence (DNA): TGTGCCAGCAGCGTACAGGGTCAACACGAGCAGTACTTC. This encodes CASSVQGQHEQYF.

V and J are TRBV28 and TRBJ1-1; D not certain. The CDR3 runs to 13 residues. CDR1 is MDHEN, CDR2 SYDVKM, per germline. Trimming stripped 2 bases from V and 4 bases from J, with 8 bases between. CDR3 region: CASSLRAGTEAFF. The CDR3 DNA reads TGTGCCAGCAGTTTAAGGGCCGGCACTGAAGCTTTCTTT.